A selection of T cell receptor beta chains follows, all from one sample in a study of beta chain features in type 1 diabetes. Some clones are missing from TCRdb's copy, which holds only in-frame ones; the method was immunoSEQ multiplex PCR. The table includes around 340,000 clones, roughly a fifth detected once. The sample was naive CD4+ T cells from blood. These receptors were collected from a woman aged 18-35 years in good health. Each CDR3 is given with its conserved first and last residue. A D gene is named only where the DNA matches it firmly. Clone size appears in some rows only: once, few, many, or a class for an expanded clone.

size	J	D	V	DNA	CDR3
NA	TRBJ2-3	TRBD2	TRBV5-6	TGTGCCAGCAGCTTGGTGGCTAGCGGGGCCTTCACAGATACGCAGTATTTT	CASSLVASGAFTDTQYF
few	TRBJ2-3	NA	TRBV2	TGTGCCAGCAGTGGAACTAGCACAGATACGCAGTATTTT	CASSGTSTDTQYF
few	TRBJ2-4	NA	TRBV7-2	TGTGCCAGCAGCTTAGTGCTGGGCCGGGGGAACATTCAGTACTTC	CASSLVLGRGNIQYF
NA	TRBJ2-2	NA	TRBV19	TGTGCCAGTGGGCCCATAGGCACCGGGGAGCTGTTTTTT	CASGPIGTGELFF
NA	TRBJ2-3	NA	TRBV5-4	TGTGCCAGCAGCTTCGGGGGGCAGACAGATACGCAGTATTTT	CASSFGGQTDTQYF
NA	TRBJ2-7	NA	TRBV2	TGTGCCATCCCATACTTGAGTATCCCCTACGAGCAGTACTTC	CAIPYLSIPYEQYF
few	TRBJ1-2	TRBD1	TRBV4-1	TGCGCCAGCGGGACAGGGGTAAGAGGGGATGGCTACACCTTC	CASGTGVRGDGYTF
NA	TRBJ2-2	NA	TRBV7-3	TGTGCCAGCAGCCCCGGGGGTTTGAACACCGGGGAGCTGTTTTTT	CASSPGGLNTGELFF
few	TRBJ2-5	TRBD1	TRBV30	TGTGCCTGGAGGGGACGGGACAGGGGGGACCAGTACTTC	CAWRGRDRGDQYF
NA	TRBJ1-2	NA	TRBV11-2	TGTGCCAGCAGCTTAGACGACGGGAACTATGGCTACACCTTC	CASSLDDGNYGYTF
NA	TRBJ1-5	TRBD1	TRBV6-6	TGTGCCAGCAGTTACGGGCAGGGGGTGGGCAATCAGCCCCAGCATTTT	CASSYGQGVGNQPQHF
few	TRBJ2-5	NA	TRBV20-1	TGCAGGGCCGGGCAAGAGACCCAGTACTTC	CRAGQETQYF
once	TRBJ1-1	NA	TRBV7-3	TGTGCCAGCAGCTCCGGACAGTACACTGAAGCTTTCTTT	CASSSGQYTEAFF
NA	TRBJ2-1	NA	TRBV11-3	TGTGCCAGCAGCTCTAGGGGGAATTACAATGAGCAGTTCTTC	CASSSRGNYNEQFF
NA	TRBJ1-2	NA	TRBV6-5	TGTGCCAGCAGTTACGGTCTATCATTGAACTATGGCTACACCTTC	CASSYGLSLNYGYTF
few	TRBJ2-3	NA	TRBV5-1	TGCGCCAGCAGCCCAGGACAGTCCACAGATACGCAGTATTTT	CASSPGQSTDTQYF
NA	TRBJ2-5	NA	TRBV19	TGTGCCAGTAGTATAGCTCGGGAGACCCAGTACTTC	CASSIARETQYF
NA	TRBJ1-1	TRBD1	TRBV10-3	TGTGCTACTACGACAGGGGACACTGAAGCTTTCTTT	CATTTGDTEAFF
NA	TRBJ1-1	NA	TRBV6-5	TGTGCCAGCAGTTACTCGTTCCCGGGAAACACTGAAGCTTTCTTT	CASSYSFPGNTEAFF
NA	TRBJ1-6	TRBD1	TRBV18	TGTGCCAGCTCACCACTACAGGGGAGTACGGATTCACCCCTCCACTTT	CASSPLQGSTDSPLHF
few	TRBJ1-4	TRBD1	TRBV9	TGTGCCAGCAGCGTAGCTACAGGGGTAGGCGAAAAACTGTTTTTT	CASSVATGVGEKLFF
few	TRBJ1-4	NA	TRBV19	TGTGCCAGCGAATCCCCGGGGGAAAAACTGTTTTTT	CASESPGEKLFF
NA	TRBJ2-5	TRBD2	TRBV7-8	TGTGCCAGCAGCCCACCCTCCGGGACTAGCGGGACTGAGACCCAGTACTTC	CASSPPSGTSGTETQYF
NA	TRBJ2-5	TRBD2	TRBV7-2	TGTGCCAGCACCTTAGGGACTAGCGGGGGAGAGACCCAGTACTTC	CASTLGTSGGETQYF
few	TRBJ2-7	TRBD2	TRBV19	TGTGCCAGTAGTCTGGCTAGCGGAGACTACGAGCAGTACTTC	CASSLASGDYEQYF
few	TRBJ2-2	TRBD1	TRBV7-3	TGTGCCAGCAGCCTCAGGACAGGGGGCAGGGCCGGGGAGCTGTTTTTT	CASSLRTGGRAGELFF
NA	TRBJ2-1	NA	TRBV6-5	TGTGCCAGCAGCTCCTTGACAGTTTACAATGAGCAGTTCTTC	CASSSLTVYNEQFF
few	TRBJ2-6	NA	TRBV9	TGTGCCAGCAGCGCGGGGGACTCTGGGGCCAACGTCCTGACTTTC	CASSAGDSGANVLTF
NA	TRBJ1-4	NA	TRBV30	TGTGCCTGGACAAAGGGACTAGGAACATCTGAAAAACTGTTTTTT	CAWTKGLGTSEKLFF
NA	TRBJ2-1	TRBD2	TRBV27	TGTGCCAGCCCACTCCAGGCTAGCGGGGGGAGGGATGAGCAGTTCTTC	CASPLQASGGRDEQFF
NA	TRBJ2-7	TRBD2	TRBV29-1	TGCAGCGTTCAAGATCGACTAGCGGGAAAGCAGTACTTC	CSVQDRLAGKQYF
few	TRBJ1-1	NA	TRBV5-1	TGCGCCAGCAGCCAACAGGGCAACACTGAAGCTTTCTTT	CASSQQGNTEAFF
NA	TRBJ1-5	NA	TRBV7-9	TGTGCCAGCTCCTCGGGGGACCCGAGCAATCAGCCCCAGCATTTT	CASSSGDPSNQPQHF
few	TRBJ2-7	NA	TRBV5-1	TGCGCCAGCAGCTCCGCGGGCTACGAGCAGTACTTC	CASSSAGYEQYF
NA	TRBJ1-1	NA	TRBV7-9	TGTGCCAGCAGCTTACAGGGCCCCACTGAAGCTTTCTTT	CASSLQGPTEAFF
NA	TRBJ2-1	NA	TRBV29-1	TGCAGCGTACAAACAGCCGTGAGCTCCTACAATGAGCAGTTCTTC	CSVQTAVSSYNEQFF
NA	TRBJ2-5	NA	TRBV7-9	TGTGCCAGCAGCTTAGGAGGGCCGCTGATCCAAGAGACCCAGTACTTC	CASSLGGPLIQETQYF
NA	TRBJ2-6	TRBD1	TRBV11-2	TGTGCCAGCAGCTCCCTCCGCGGACAGGGCTCTGGGGCCAACGTCCTGACTTTC	CASSSLRGQGSGANVLTF
few	TRBJ2-2	TRBD2	TRBV4-3	TGCGCCAGCATCCGGGGAGGGCTAGACACCGGGGAGCTGTTTTTT	CASIRGGLDTGELFF
few	TRBJ1-1	TRBD1	TRBV7-2	TGTGCCAGCAGTCCAGACAGGGGGCGAACTGAAGCTTTCTTT	CASSPDRGRTEAFF
few	TRBJ1-1	NA	TRBV7-9	TGTGCCAGCAGCTTAGGACAGGTCTGGCGGAAAGCTTTCTTT	CASSLGQVWRKAFF
few	TRBJ1-1	NA	TRBV30	TGTGCCTGGAGGGGGGGGATAGGGACTGAAGCTTTCTTT	CAWRGGIGTEAFF
NA	TRBJ2-1	NA	TRBV4-1	TGCGCCAGCAGCCAAGCGATGGGGGGATTCTACAATGAGCAGTTCTTC	CASSQAMGGFYNEQFF
NA	TRBJ1-1	NA	TRBV7-9	TGTGCCAGCAGCTCAGGGCGGGAAGCTTTCTTT	CASSSGREAFF
once	TRBJ2-3	NA	TRBV19	TGTGCCAGTAGTTCGGGACTTAACACAGATACGCAGTATTTT	CASSSGLNTDTQYF
few	TRBJ2-3	TRBD2	TRBV30	TGTGCCTGGAGGAGGGCGGGGGGCACAGATACGCAGTATTTT	CAWRRAGGTDTQYF
NA	TRBJ1-5	TRBD1	TRBV2	TGTGCCAGCAGGGGACAGGGGTTAAATCAGCCCCAGCATTTT	CASRGQGLNQPQHF
few	TRBJ2-1	TRBD1	TRBV15	TGTGCCACCAGCAGAGATCCTTTGCTCCGGGACAGGAAACCTTACAATGAGCAGTTCTTC	CATSRDPLLRDRKPYNEQFF
NA	TRBJ2-2	NA	TRBV7-9	TGTGCCAGCAGCTCGTTCGGGGTTGGCGGGGAGCTGTTTTTT	CASSSFGVGGELFF
NA	TRBJ2-1	TRBD2	TRBV30	TGTGCCTGGGGCGGGGGGGAGCAGTTCTTC	CAWGGGEQFF
NA	TRBJ2-7	TRBD1	TRBV6-6	TGTGCCAGCAGGAGACAGGGGTACGAGCAGTACTTC	CASRRQGYEQYF
NA	TRBJ2-1	NA	TRBV19	TGTGCCAGTAGTATAGTCCCCGGGAGCTCCTACAATGAGCAGTTCTTC	CASSIVPGSSYNEQFF
few	TRBJ2-1	TRBD2	TRBV7-6	TGTGCCAGCAGCTTAGTGGGGACTAGCGGGAGTAATCTACACAATGAGCAGTTCTTC	CASSLVGTSGSNLHNEQFF